This TCR beta chain originates from a study of T cells in narcolepsy. Across the study: Patients with NT1 or NT2 and healthy control donors were enrolled.

A remark on this clone: Its target is unknown.

Sequencing used immunoSEQ multiplex PCR; TCRdb keeps in-frame clones, though not all of them. The sample yields tens of thousands of clones, around 85% seen once. Whole-study findings and limits: HCRT-specific and TRIB2-specific autoreactive clonotypes appeared among same-patient CSF and blood CD4+ clonotypes. Autoreactive clonotypes reportedly recurred in blood of same and different patients, not controls. Some memory CD4+ repertoires had no autoreactive clone sequences.

The material sequenced was memory (CD45RA-) CD4+ T cells from blood. The TCR originated in a human donor in good health.

The CDR3 DNA sequence: TGTGCCAGCAGTTATTACGGGACCTACGAGCAGTACTTC. This codes for CASSYYGTYEQYF. V usage is TRBV2 and J usage is TRBJ2-7; tentatively, D is TRBD2 (5 bases). Trimming pared 5 bases from V and 2 bases from J, leaving 10 bases between. Germline V lookup: CDR1 SNHLY, CDR2 FYNNEI. CDR3 length equals 13 residues.